These 4 T cell receptor beta chains were sequenced from one sample in a study of blood T cell repertoires in COVID-19. The method was immunoSEQ multiplex PCR; TCRdb's version includes in-frame clones alone and lacks a portion of them. Of about 240,000 clones listed, roughly nine tenths are singletons. Specimen: peripheral blood. The receptors originated from a man aged 55 to 69 with acute or convalescent COVID-19.

The DNA of the CDR3 is TGCGCCAGCAGCCAAGGACAGGGCGCTTCGGCCTACGAGCAGTACTTC. This translates into CASSQGQGASAYEQYF. J is TRBJ2-7 and V is TRBV4-1, with 7 bases lining up with TRBD1. In germline, CDR1 is MGHRA, CDR2 YSYEKL. The CDR3 contains 16 residues. Trimming removed 1 base from V and 2 bases from J; junction bases left unmatched: 8.

This clone was seen just once. The genes are TRBV5-1 and TRBJ2-1; no clear D gene. Germline V gives CDR1 SGHRS, CDR2 YFSETQ. This CDR3 comprises 14 residues. Trimming took off 0 bases at V and 5 bases at J, with 9 bases between the two ends. The CDR3 sequence: CASSLDLEDNEQFF. The DNA of the CDR3 is TGCGCCAGCAGCTTGGACCTCGAGGACAATGAGCAGTTCTTC. Filled out from reference TRBV5-1 and TRBJ2-1, the complete variable domain reads KAGVTQTPRYLIKTRGQQVTLSCSPISGHRSVSWYQQTPGQGLQFLFEYFSETQRNKGNFPGRFSGRQFSNSRSEMNVSTLELGDSALYLCASSLDLEDNEQFFGPGTRLTVL.

The chain employs TRBV5-5 and TRBJ1-1; weak D call: TRBD1 (5 bases). The CDR3 consists of 15 residues. V lost 0 bases to trimming and J lost 1 base, with 10 bases between them. Germline V gene lookup returns CDR1 SGHKS and CDR2 YYEKEE (reference sequence). This chain's CDR3 is CASSLEVQGNTEAFF. The CDR3 nucleotides are TGTGCCAGCAGCTTGGAGGTTCAGGGGAACACTGAAGCTTTCTTT.

The V gene is TRBV24-1, the J gene TRBJ2-3, with D possibly matching TRBD1 (6 bases). Trimming removed 3 bases from V and 9 bases from J, with 12 bases in between. The CDR3 sequence is 13 residues long. The germline V gene encodes CDR1 KGHDR and CDR2 SFDVKD. CDR3 DNA sequence: TGTGCCACCAGTGATCCGCCAGGGGACACGCAGTATTTT. As protein: CATSDPPGDTQYF.